One T cell receptor beta chain is described in this entry. Antigen specificity is unknown. This CDR3 comprises 14 residues. The V gene's germline CDR1 is LNHNV and CDR2 YYDKDF (reference sequence). The data stem from a study of T cells expressing NK-cell markers. The overall study: Cells sorted as CD3+CD56+NKG2C+, CD3+CD56+NKG2C- and CD3+CD56-NKG2C+ T cells supplied the TCR beta repertoires. HCMV serostatus: most of the eight sequenced donors positive, one negative. Points from the study as a whole: Dominant NKG2C+ clonotype frequencies of about 1.0-8% of CD8+ T cells were measured in over 5 donors.

TCR beta libraries carry UMIs added by 5'RACE template switching. TCRdb reworked the 5' RACE reads into one entry per CDR3 protein, no DNA. Here the sample table reports about 180,000 distinct CDR3 sequences. This chain joins TRBV15 and TRBJ2-2; the D gene TCRdb calls, TRBD1, cannot be checked with no DNA. The sequence derives from a man aged 18 to 69 in good health. Specimen: blood T cells: a sorted CD56 or NKG2C T cell subset, CD4+ or CD8+ T cells, or bulk PBMC T cells (not recorded which). The CDR3: CATRGQRNTGELFF.